These 27 T cell receptor beta chains were all obtained from the same sample, sequenced in a study of identical twins. TCRdb reanalysed the 5' RACE reads using MiXCR and keeps one entry per CDR3 protein. The top ten hold under 0.35% of the sample, which has 1,800,000 or so distinct CDR3 sequences, around 29% seen once. The sample was cord blood. These TCRs come from a newborn girl in good health.

This clonotype was counted only a few times. This chain connects TRBV20-1 to TRBJ1-1; a possible D gene is TRBD1 (5 bases). This CDR3 comprises 17 residues. In germline, CDR1 is DFQATT, CDR2 SNEGSKA (reference sequence). V was clipped by 1 base and J by 8 bases, with 26 bases between them. CDR3 nucleotide sequence: TGCAGTGCTAGAGTTCTAGGAACCCGGGACCGTTTCCCGGAAGCTTTCTTT. Translated: CSARVLGTRDRFPEAFF.

The V and J genes are TRBV27 and TRBJ1-5; no reliable D call. This CDR3 has 11 residues. Per the germline V gene, CDR1 is MNHEY and CDR2 is SMNVEV (reference sequence). Between the trimmed V and J ends, which lost 8 bases and 4 bases, there was a span of 6 bases. CDR3: CASGYNQPQHF. The CDR3 DNA sequence: TGTGCCAGCGGATATAATCAGCCCCAGCATTTT.

The V gene is TRBV7-9, the J gene TRBJ1-5; no clear D gene. Deletions cut 7 bases from V and 3 bases from J, with 10 bases between. Germline V lookup: CDR1 SEHNR, CDR2 FQNEAQ (reference sequence). There are 13 residues in the CDR3. The CDR3 protein is CASTAAHNQPQHF. CDR3 in DNA: TGTGCCAGCACCGCCGCCCACAATCAGCCCCAGCATTTT. The full variable domain, in which reference TRBV7-9 and TRBJ1-5 provide the parts outside the CDR3, is DTGVSQNPRHKITKRGQNVTFRCDPISEHNRLYWYRQTLGQGPEFLTYFQNEAQLEKSRLLSDRFSAERPKGSFSTLEIQRTEQGDSAMYLCASTAAHNQPQHFGDGTRLSIL.

This clonotype was counted many times. This chain connects TRBV7-2 to TRBJ2-3, with 8 bases that match TRBD2. Germline CDR1 is SGHTA and CDR2 is FQGNSA. V shed 0 bases and J 1 base; nucleotides not matched to a gene: 3. The CDR3 has 16 residues. The CDR3 DNA follows: TGTGCCAGCAGCTTAGCCTTGACTAGCGGCACAGATACGCAGTATTTT. Its translation: CASSLALTSGTDTQYF.

The gene calls are TRBV5-1 and TRBJ2-1, with D perhaps TRBD2 (6 bases). Germline V gives CDR1 SGHRS, CDR2 YFSETQ. V was clipped by 7 bases and J by 4 bases, with 15 bases between them. CDR3 length: 14 residues. CDR3 coding DNA: TGCGCCAGCGCATACGGGGCGGGGTACAATGAGCAGTTCTTC. Its protein product is CASAYGAGYNEQFF.

J is TRBJ1-1 and V is TRBV11-2, with unresolved D. Germline CDR1 is SGHAT and CDR2 is FQNNGV. This CDR3 region has 15 residues. Trimming left V 3 bases short and J 0 bases short, with 11 bases between. The CDR3 DNA reads TGTGCCAGCAGCTTTACAGTCAGCCTGAACACTGAAGCTTTCTTT. This sequence encodes CASSFTVSLNTEAFF. Together with reference TRBV11-2 and TRBJ1-1, the CDR3 gives the full variable domain: EAGVAQSPRYKIIEKRQSVAFWCNPISGHATLYWYQQILGQGPKLLIQFQNNGVVDDSQLPKDRFSAERLKGVDSTLKIQPAKLEDSAVYLCASSFTVSLNTEAFFGQGTRLTVV.

This chain connects TRBV20-1 to TRBJ2-4; TRBD2 agrees at 8 bases. The DNA end is a closer match to TRBJ2-7, so the J assignment may be wrong. CDR1 is DFQATT, CDR2 SNEGSKA, per germline (reference sequence). The CDR3 is made up of 13 amino acids. CDR3 nucleotides: TGCAGTGCTAGCGGGAGGGCCGTTTACGAGCAGTACTTC. It yields the protein CSASGRAVYEQYF.

This clonotype occurred a few times. The V gene is TRBV12-3 or TRBV12-4, the J gene TRBJ1-6, with unresolved D. This CDR3 has 15 residues. The V gene lost 6 bases and the J gene lost 2 bases, with 11 bases spanning the gap. The CDR3 protein is CASSNDYPYNSPLHF. The CDR3, as DNA: TGTGCCAGCAGCAATGATTACCCCTATAATTCACCCCTCCACTTT.

The gene calls are TRBV13 and TRBJ2-7; D may be TRBD1 (5 bases). Per germline, CDR1 PRHDT and CDR2 FYEKMQ (reference sequence). Trimming left V 1 base short and J 2 bases short, with 12 bases between. The length of the CDR3 is 15 residues. Written as DNA, the CDR3 is TGTGCCAGCAGCTTAGTAGGGGATTTAACCTACGAGCAGTACTTC. Its translation: CASSLVGDLTYEQYF. Based on the CDR3 plus reference TRBV13 and TRBJ2-7, the full variable domain is AAGVIQSPRHLIKEKRETATLKCYPIPRHDTVYWYQQGPGQDPQFLISFYEKMQSDKGSIPDRFSAQQFSDYHSELNMSSLELGDSALYFCASSLVGDLTYEQYFGPGTRLTVT.

The V gene is TRBV4-2, the J gene TRBJ1-1; 7 bases agree with TRBD1. The CDR3 is 15 amino acids. Per germline, CDR1 LGHNA and CDR2 YNFKEQ. Trimming at V came to 7 bases and at J to 2 bases, leaving 10 bases not matched to a gene. CDR3 region: CASTLRGSRNTEAFF. CDR3 DNA: TGTGCCAGCACCCTCAGGGGGTCCCGAAACACTGAAGCTTTCTTT.

The chain couples TRBV20-1 to TRBJ2-3; D is possibly TRBD1 (6 bases). Per germline, CDR1 DFQATT and CDR2 SNEGSKA (reference sequence). This CDR3 is 13 amino acids long. The V and J ends lost 1 base and 5 bases respectively, with 10 bases between them. DNA of the CDR3: TGCAGTGCTAGAGCAGGGGTTATAGATACGCAGTATTTT. Protein sequence: CSARAGVIDTQYF.

V and J are TRBV20-1 and TRBJ2-1, with D perhaps being TRBD1 or TRBD2 (5 bases each). The J call may be wrong; the DNA end is better matched by TRBJ2-7. Germline CDR1 DFQATT, CDR2 SNEGSKA (reference sequence). The CDR3 covers 15 residues. CDR3 amino acids: CSAQLGPGEYNEQYF. In DNA form, the CDR3 reads TGCAGTGCCCAGTTGGGACCCGGAGAATACAATGAGCAGTACTTC.

The genes are TRBV20-1 and TRBJ2-3; the D gene is possibly TRBD1 (5 bases). CDR1 and CDR2 from the germline V gene are DFQATT and SNEGSKA (reference sequence). The CDR3 totals 14 residues. V gave up 2 bases and J gave up 1 base, with 10 bases separating them. The CDR3 reads CSARQGLGTDTQYF. The CDR3 coding sequence is TGCAGTGCTAGACAGGGTTTGGGCACAGATACGCAGTATTTT.

The CDR3 DNA reads TGTGCCAGCAGTGAATCAAGGGGGAGGAACACTGAAGCTTTCTTT. Amino acid sequence: CASSESRGRNTEAFF. This sequence joins TRBV25-1 and TRBJ1-1; possibly TRBD1 for D (6 bases). Germline loops: CDR1 MGHDK, CDR2 SYGVNS. The CDR3 extends over 15 amino acids. Trimming cost V 1 base and J 1 base, with 10 bases left between them.

The V gene is TRBV4-2, the J gene TRBJ1-1, with D uncertain. The V gene's germline CDR1 is LGHNA and CDR2 YNFKEQ. Trimming left V 6 bases short and J 3 bases short, with 5 bases between. The CDR3 loop spans 11 amino acids. CDR3 sequence: CASRKDTEAFF. The CDR3 coding sequence is TGTGCCAGCAGAAAGGACACTGAAGCTTTCTTT.

This clonotype was counted ten times or more. The V call is TRBV13, the J call TRBJ2-7; the match to TRBD1 covers 9 bases. The V gene's germline CDR1 is PRHDT and CDR2 FYEKMQ (reference sequence). The CDR3 covers 15 residues. J gave up 3 bases and V 0 bases, and 3 bases lay outside the gene matches. CDR3 DNA: TGTGCCAGCAGCTTAGGGGGACAGGGTGACTACGAGCAGTACTTC. Translated, it gives CASSLGGQGDYEQYF.

The CDR3 DNA reads as TGTGCCAGCAGTTACGACAGGGGAGCTGAAGCTTTCTTT. Translating gives CASSYDRGAEAFF. V usage is TRBV6-5 and J usage is TRBJ1-1, with 8 bases fitting TRBD1. V shed 2 bases and J 6 bases; nucleotides not matched to a gene: 2. Germline CDR1 reads MNHEY; CDR2 reads SVGAGI. The CDR3 runs to 13 residues.

Remarks on this clonotype: The limits of the CDR3 on the DNA are not certain, so only TCRdb's listed CDR3 is given. This chain uses TRBV10-1 with TRBJ1-2. The CDR3 comprises 19 residues, both ends counted. CDR1 WNHNN and CDR2 SYGVQD come from the germline V gene (reference sequence). The CDR3 is CASSDRQGRNTEAFFGYTF.

This chain uses TRBV11-2 with TRBJ2-7, with D maybe TRBD2 (5 bases). V lost 5 bases to trimming and J lost 3 bases, with 14 bases between them. The CDR3 has 14 residues. Looked up from germline, CDR1 is SGHAT and CDR2 is FQNNGV. The CDR3 is CASSTGLTNYEQYF. The CDR3 nucleotides read TGTGCCAGCAGCACTGGACTGACTAACTACGAGCAGTACTTC. The variable domain in full, completed from reference TRBV11-2 and TRBJ2-7, reads EAGVAQSPRYKIIEKRQSVAFWCNPISGHATLYWYQQILGQGPKLLIQFQNNGVVDDSQLPKDRFSAERLKGVDSTLKIQPAKLEDSAVYLCASSTGLTNYEQYFGPGTRLTVT.

This clonotype has just a few counts. The chain's CDR3 is CASSLDNSGVGEKLFF. The DNA of the CDR3 is TGTGCCAGCAGTTTAGATAATTCGGGGGTCGGTGAAAAACTGTTTTTT. The rearrangement uses TRBV27 and TRBJ1-4; possibly TRBD1 for D (5 bases). The germline gives CDR1 MNHEY, CDR2 SMNVEV (reference sequence). V dropped 2 bases and J dropped 7 bases, with 17 bases sitting between them. The CDR3 spans 16 residues. Filled out from reference TRBV27 and TRBJ1-4, the complete variable domain reads EAQVTQNPRYLITVTGKKLTVTCSQNMNHEYMSWYRQDPGLGLRQIYYSMNVEVTDKGDVPEGYKVSRKEKRNFPLILESPSPNQTSLYFCASSLDNSGVGEKLFFGSGTQLSVL.

The chain employs TRBV5-1 and TRBJ1-4; D is possibly TRBD1 (5 bases). This CDR3 spans 13 amino acids. Looked up from germline, CDR1 is SGHRS and CDR2 is YFSETQ. V lost 5 bases to trimming and J lost 5 bases, with 10 bases between them. The CDR3 spells CASREGWNEKLFF. Here the CDR3 DNA reads TGCGCCAGCAGGGAGGGGTGGAATGAAAAACTGTTTTTT.

This chain links TRBV20-1 with TRBJ1-4, with a possible D match to TRBD1 (6 bases). This CDR3 is built from 14 residues. Trimming stripped 0 bases from V and 5 bases from J, with 10 bases between. Germline V gene data show CDR1 as DFQATT and CDR2 as SNEGSKA (reference sequence). The CDR3 here is CSARETGQNEKLFF. CDR3 in DNA: TGCAGTGCTAGAGAAACGGGACAAAATGAAAAACTGTTTTTT.

V is TRBV4-1 and J is TRBJ1-4; the D is unclear. V dropped 3 bases and J dropped 6 bases, with 8 bases sitting between them. Germline V gene data show CDR1 as MGHRA and CDR2 as YSYEKL. The CDR3 is 13 residues long. This chain's CDR3 is CASSQAFHEKLFF. DNA of the CDR3: TGCGCCAGCAGCCAGGCTTTTCATGAAAAACTGTTTTTT.

This clonotype has a single count. A read error may produce the germline difference seen at one junction end. The chain couples TRBV27 to TRBJ2-1; D may be TRBD1 (6 bases). Germline CDR1 MNHEY, CDR2 SMNVEV (reference sequence). This CDR3 contains 15 residues. The CDR3, as DNA: TGTGCCAGCAGTTTATGGGGACAAAACTACAATGAGCATTTCTTC. It codes for CASSLWGQNYNEHFF.

This CDR3 reads CASRVLAGGSSGYNEQYF. The CDR3 coding sequence is TGTGCCAGCAGGGTACTAGCGGGAGGGTCTTCGGGATACAATGAGCAGTACTTC. The genes are TRBV6-1 and TRBJ2-7, with TRBD2 matching over 13 bases. Germline V gives CDR1 MNHNS, CDR2 SASEGT. J lost 7 bases, V lost 6 bases, and 18 bases had no gene match. The CDR3 length is 18 residues.

V is TRBV4-2 and J is TRBJ1-2; 9 bases align to TRBD1. Trimming at V came to 3 bases and at J to 5 bases, leaving 10 bases not matched to a gene. This CDR3 spans 16 amino acids. Germline loops: CDR1 LGHNA, CDR2 YNFKEQ. The CDR3 spells CASSQSTGGAGYGYTF. The CDR3 DNA follows: TGTGCCAGCAGCCAGTCTACAGGGGGCGCCGGGTATGGCTACACCTTC.

The sample holds a few counts of this clonotype. The chain has TRBV2 and TRBJ2-1, with 7 bases fitting TRBD1. Germline CDR1 and CDR2: SNHLY and FYNNEI. This CDR3 region has 15 residues. The trim removed 8 bases at V and 0 bases at J, leaving 7 bases unmatched. The CDR3 loop reads CASRHRDSSYNEQFF. CDR3 nucleotides: TGTGCCAGCCGTCACCGGGACAGCTCCTACAATGAGCAGTTCTTC.